This T cell receptor (beta chain) was obtained from a study of blood T cells in healthy people across ages. Points from the study as a whole: Versus aged donors, long-lived donors had higher diversity and more naive CD4+ cells.

Germline V gene lookup returns CDR1 SGDLS and CDR2 YYNGEE. The V gene end was trimmed by 0 bases and the J gene end by 2 bases; junction bases not matched to a gene: 7. The CDR3 runs to 17 residues. This clonotype was observed at least ten times. The target antigen is unknown. It was with a sample-barcoded 5' primer and a J-beta primer mix that a second PCR of roughly 6 to 11 cycles was run. From the 5' RACE reads, TCRdb called clonotypes with MiXCR, one entry per CDR3 protein. This sample yields 750,000 to 950,000 distinct CDR3 sequences, of which 25% to 35% are seen a single time; around 9.6% belongs to the top ten. The sample was also reused in another study, on T cells of mothers and their children. From that study: The whole RNA yield was converted to cDNA, approximately 1.5 ug per 15 ul. For the second PCR, the M1S primer put in sample barcodes and 2-4 random nucleotides. Clones that were microchimeric and persistent were not detected among T cells.

The chain is built from TRBV9 and TRBJ2-5, with 10 bases lining up with TRBD2. The receptor was derived from a woman aged 40 to 49 in good health. Material for sequencing was blood. The CDR3 loop reads CASSVVPSGGGQETQYF. In DNA form, the CDR3 reads TGTGCCAGCAGCGTAGTCCCTAGCGGGGGCGGTCAAGAGACCCAGTACTTC.